The 25 T cell receptor beta chains reported below all come from one sample, sequenced in a study of T cells in Graves' hyperthyroidism and ophthalmopathy (dated by TCRdb to 2018 to 2020). The library came from multiplex PCR. Sequenced using an Illumina HiSeq 2000. TCR beta CDR3 regions were amplified from RNA transcripts. A first-round RT-PCR of the TCR CDR3 used the HTBI primer set with the Qiagen OneStep RT-PCR kit. TCRdb reanalyzed the raw reads on its own, using fastp at Q25 for trimming and MiXCR for clone calling, and kept in-frame beta chains. Rows matching on CDR3 protein sequence are summarized as one entry with the most common DNA and genes. This sample holds hundreds of thousands of distinct CDR3 sequences; over 15% were observed only once. Approximately 16% of the sample belongs to the ten largest clones. The sequencing input was blood. The origin of the receptors is a woman aged 45-65 years with Graves' hyperthyroidism that later progressed to Graves' ophthalmopathy.

CDR3 bases: TGTGCCAGCAGTGACAGGGGGCGCCTCAATGAGCAGTTCTTC. Translation gives CASSDRGRLNEQFF. V and J are TRBV6-1 and TRBJ2-1, with 8 bases fitting TRBD1. Germline assignment: CDR1 MNHNS and CDR2 SASEGT. The CDR3 length is 14 residues. V was clipped by 3 bases and J by 6 bases; unmatched bases: 4.

There are many counts of this clonotype. The gene calls are TRBV3-1 and TRBJ2-5, with D perhaps TRBD1 or TRBD2 (5 bases each). The CDR3 spans 15 residues. Germline values: CDR1 LGHDT, CDR2 YNNKEL (reference sequence). V lost 4 bases and J lost 2, with 14 bases in between. CDR3 region: CASSPMPGRQETQYF. The CDR3 DNA reads TGTGCCAGCAGCCCAATGCCGGGGCGGCAAGAGACCCAGTACTTC.

This clonotype was counted a few times. The chain joins TRBV4-1 to TRBJ2-2; D gene ambiguous. Germline CDR1 and CDR2: MGHRA and YSYEKL. The CDR3 has 15 residues. V lost 1 base to trimming and J lost 7 bases, with 13 bases between them. CDR3 in amino acids: CASSQALGTGGELFF. The DNA for the CDR3 is TGCGCCAGCAGCCAAGCCTTGGGAACCGGCGGGGAGCTGTTTTTT.

This clonotype was seen only a few times. At one end the junction does not follow the germline gene, possibly because of a read error. V and J are TRBV29-1 and TRBJ1-3; no firm D call. The germline gives CDR1 SQVTM, CDR2 ANQGSEA. The CDR3 is made up of 16 amino acids. CDR3 loop: CSVEGPRKSAGNTIYF. In nucleotides, the CDR3 is TGCAGCGTGGAAGGTCCCAGGAAATCGGCTGGAAACACCATATATTTT.

This rearrangement joins TRBV11-2 to TRBJ2-7; 8 nucleotides align to TRBD2. The CDR3 sequence is 13 residues long. Germline-derived CDR1 and CDR2 are SGHAT and FQNNGV. The ends lost 7 bases at V and 3 bases at J; junction bases unmatched: 5. The CDR3 nucleotides read TGTGCCAGCACCGGGACTAGTTACTACGAGCAGTACTTC. Translating it yields CASTGTSYYEQYF.

The rearrangement uses TRBV7-3 and TRBJ1-6; D not certain. Trimming took off 5 bases at V and 9 bases at J, with 17 bases between the two ends. This CDR3 spans 15 amino acids. The germline gives CDR1 SGHTA, CDR2 FQGTGA. CDR3: CASSTRTQTGSPLHF. CDR3 bases: TGTGCCAGCAGCACTAGGACCCAGACGGGTTCACCCCTCCACTTT.

V gene TRBV7-3 combines with J gene TRBJ2-1, with 10 bases lining up with TRBD1. Losses at the gene ends were 5 bases for V and 7 bases for J; bases not matched to a gene: 8. Germline-derived CDR1 and CDR2 are SGHTA and FQGTGA. CDR3 size: 15 residues. The chain's CDR3 is CASSRQGAGRNEQFF. CDR3 in DNA: TGTGCCAGCAGCAGACAGGGGGCAGGGAGGAATGAGCAGTTCTTC. The full variable domain, with the rest looked up from reference TRBV7-3 and TRBJ2-1, is GAGVSQTPSNKVTEKGKYVELRCDPISGHTALYWYRQSLGQGPEFLIYFQGTGAADDSGLPNDRFFAVRPEGSVSTLKIQRTERGDSAVYLCASSRQGAGRNEQFFGPGTRLTVL.

CDR3 region: CAISDPTGTGTETQYF. The CDR3 DNA reads TGTGCCATCAGTGACCCTACCGGGACAGGGACGGAGACCCAGTACTTC. The chain combines TRBV10-3 with TRBJ2-5, with 9 bases that match TRBD1. The CDR3 is 16 amino acids. Germline trimming cut 3 bases from V and 5 bases from J; bases unmatched to any gene: 10. Germline-derived CDR1 and CDR2 are ENHRY and SYGVKD.

This chain joins TRBV2 and TRBJ2-7; D may be TRBD1 (6 bases). Germline lookup yields CDR1 SNHLY and CDR2 FYNNEI. Trimming left V 8 bases short and J 1 base short, with 18 bases between. The CDR3 sequence is 15 residues long. For the CDR3, the DNA is TGTGCCAGCGGGGCTCTCGGGACAAAGTCCTACGAGCAGTACTTC. The encoded protein is CASGALGTKSYEQYF.

The genes are TRBV3-1 and TRBJ1-2; no reliable D call. V was cut by 0 bases and J by 7 bases, with 9 bases left in between. Germline lookup yields CDR1 LGHDT and CDR2 YNNKEL (reference sequence). The CDR3 is made up of 13 amino acids. In DNA form, the CDR3 reads TGTGCCAGCAGCCAAGATCATCGGGTTGGCTACACCTTC. It specifies CASSQDHRVGYTF.

A few counts support this clonotype. CDR3 sequence: CAISEATTGSGNQPQHF. CDR3 coding DNA: TGTGCCATCAGTGAGGCCACGACAGGGTCCGGCAATCAGCCCCAGCATTTT. The chain links TRBV10-3 to TRBJ1-5, with 7 bases lining up with TRBD1. V was clipped by 2 bases and J by 2 bases; unmatched bases: 9. The CDR3 runs 17 residues. Germline CDR1 and CDR2: ENHRY and SYGVKD.

This chain joins TRBV7-6 and TRBJ1-1, with D hard to call. The CDR3 sequence is 13 residues long. Germline lookup yields CDR1 SGHVS and CDR2 FNYEAQ. V lost 8 bases and J 5 bases, leaving 15 bases between the germline ends. CDR3: CASAYTAGTEAFF. CDR3 bases: TGTGCCAGCGCTTACACCGCTGGGACTGAAGCTTTCTTT.

This clonotype was detected a few times. The chain combines TRBV20-1 with TRBJ2-1, with unresolved D. The CDR3 sequence is 13 residues long. From germline, CDR1 is DFQATT and CDR2 SNEGSKA (reference sequence). V shed 0 bases and J shed 4 bases, with 7 bases lying between them. The CDR3 bases are TGCAGTGCTAGAGAACCGGATTACAATGAGCAGTTCTTC. Its translation: CSAREPDYNEQFF.

This clonotype was seen a handful of times. One base away lies a much larger clone, so this may be a sequencing read error. This sequence joins TRBV27 and TRBJ1-1; TRBD1 is a possible D gene (6 bases). CDR1 is MNHEY, CDR2 SMNVEV, per germline (reference sequence). This CDR3 contains 14 residues. Here the CDR3 reads CASSLITGRTGAFF. CDR3 bases: TGTGCCAGCAGTTTAATTACAGGGAGAACTGGAGCTTTCTTT.

V is TRBV20-1 and J is TRBJ1-1; D gene ambiguous. The CDR3 has 10 amino acids. Per the germline V gene, CDR1 is DFQATT and CDR2 is SNEGSKA (reference sequence). The chain's CDR3 is CGPGRTEAFF. CDR3 nucleotide sequence: TGCGGTCCCGGGCGGACTGAAGCTTTCTTT.

The sample holds many counts of this clonotype. The J gene is TRBJ1-1, the V gene TRBV6-1; D gene ambiguous. Germline CDR1 MNHNS, CDR2 SASEGT. The CDR3 is made up of 13 amino acids. Trimming took off 6 bases at V and 0 bases at J, with 8 bases between the two ends. The CDR3 loop reads CASRAQMNTEAFF. CDR3 bases: TGTGCCAGCAGGGCTCAAATGAACACTGAAGCTTTCTTT.

This clonotype was detected a few times. This chain connects TRBV19 to TRBJ2-4, with D perhaps matching TRBD2 (6 bases). The CDR3 totals 12 residues. The ends were cut back, 10 bases at V and 7 bases at J, with 14 bases in the middle. The germline V gene encodes CDR1 LNHDA and CDR2 SQIVND (reference sequence). The DNA of the CDR3 is TGTGCCACCAAGACTAGTGGGAACATTCAGTACTTC. Protein product: CATKTSGNIQYF. Full variable domain (rest looked up from reference TRBV19 and TRBJ2-4): DGGITQSPKYLFRKEGQNVTLSCEQNLNHDAMYWYRQDPGQGLRLIYYSQIVNDFQKGDIAEGYSVSREKKESFPLTVTSAQKNPTAFYLCATKTSGNIQYFGAGTRLSVL.

This rearrangement joins TRBV12-3 or TRBV12-4 to TRBJ1-5, with 8 bases lining up with TRBD1. The CDR3 runs to 14 residues. Trimming removed 6 bases from V and 6 bases from J; junction bases left unmatched: 7. CDR3 coding DNA: TGTGCCAGCAGCCCACAGGGGGGGCGTCAGCCCCAGCATTTT. This translates into CASSPQGGRQPQHF.

This chain joins TRBV10-2 and TRBJ2-1, with 7 bases lining up with TRBD2. Germline loops: CDR1 WSHSY, CDR2 SAAADI. The CDR3 runs 15 residues. V lost 6 bases, J lost 10 bases, and 15 bases stayed unmatched. CDR3 bases: TGCGCCAGCAGACTGGGGGGGGGGGACTCCGGGGAGCAGTTCTTC. As protein: CASRLGGGDSGEQFF.

The chain employs TRBV19 and TRBJ2-1; a weak D match, TRBD2 (6 bases). Germline CDR1 LNHDA, CDR2 SQIVND (reference sequence). The CDR3 length is 17 residues. V lost 0 bases and J 2 bases, leaving 14 bases between the germline ends. CDR3 region: CASSIDSSGSAYNEQFF. DNA for the CDR3: TGTGCCAGTAGTATAGATTCGAGCGGGTCAGCCTACAATGAGCAGTTCTTC.

This clonotype was detected only once. Possible read error: a much larger clone is one base away. The genes are TRBV20-1 and TRBJ2-7; D call uncertain. Between the trimmed V and J ends, which lost 6 bases and 3 bases, there was a span of 9 bases. Germline V gene sequence: CDR1 DFQATT, CDR2 SNEGSKA (reference sequence). This CDR3 contains 11 residues. CDR3 region: CSADTIYEQYF. CDR3 coding DNA: TGCAGTGCCGACACCATCTACGAGCAGTACTTC.

This clonotype was seen many times. V is TRBV2 and J is TRBJ2-1, with 9 bases matching TRBD1. The CDR3 runs 15 residues. The germline gives CDR1 SNHLY, CDR2 FYNNEI. J gave up 2 bases and V 4 bases, and 3 bases lay outside the gene matches. The CDR3 here is CASSVTGGAYNEQFF. For the CDR3, the DNA is TGTGCCAGCAGTGTTACAGGGGGCGCCTACAATGAGCAGTTCTTC.

This chain links TRBV20-1 with TRBJ2-7; D might be TRBD1 or TRBD2, each matching 6 bases. Germline CDR1 DFQATT, CDR2 SNEGSKA (reference sequence). V was pared by 6 bases and J by 2 bases, with 17 bases between. CDR3 length equals 14 residues. The CDR3 loop reads CSASLGGGAYEQYF. In DNA, the CDR3 is TGCAGTGCCTCCTTGGGGGGCGGAGCCTACGAGCAGTACTTC.

The chain carries TRBV7-2 and TRBJ1-2; D gene uncertain. Trimming took 2 bases from V and 3 from J, leaving 10 bases between them. Germline V gene data show CDR1 as SGHTA and CDR2 as FQGNSA. This CDR3 is built from 14 residues. This chain's CDR3 is CASSLYRGDYGYTF. CDR3 nucleotide sequence: TGTGCCAGCAGCTTATACCGCGGTGACTATGGCTACACCTTC.

Of note for this clonotype: Its ends do not fully match the called genes, so a read error is possible. V gene TRBV6-1 combines with J gene TRBJ1-1; D uncertain. CDR1 MNHNS and CDR2 SASEGT come from the germline V gene. The CDR3 covers 16 residues. The CDR3 sequence: CASSAALHPMNTEALF. CDR3 nucleotides: TGTGCCAGCAGTGCTGCACTCCACCCAATGAACACTGAAGCTCTCTTT.